This T cell receptor (beta chain) was obtained from a study of PD-1 blockade in classical Hodgkin lymphoma. Study observations and caveats: Newly diagnosed patients reportedly trailed healthy donors in baseline TCR diversity. With CD4+ cells, TCR diversity rose significantly by C4D1, but not with CD8+ cells. Patients who responded completely had about the same baseline diversity as newly diagnosed patients.

The patients all showed relapse after autologous stem cell transplantation, while their brentuximab vedotin exposure varied. Patients had relapsed/refractory classical Hodgkin lymphoma with complete response, partial response or progressive disease as best response. CDR3 length equals 16 residues. V lost 0 bases, J lost 5 bases, and 11 bases lay in between. Germline V gives CDR1 MNHNS, CDR2 SASEGT. In regard to this clone: Its antigen is unknown.

Sequencing was performed with immunoSEQ multiplex PCR; in TCRdb, only in-frame clones are kept and a portion is missing. Here the sample spans about 31,000 clones, 70% to 80% being singletons. The receptor was derived from a human donor with classical Hodgkin lymphoma. The chain employs TRBV6-1 and TRBJ1-6, with unresolved D. Sample: peripheral blood mononuclear cells (PBMCs), taken before the second cycle of nivolumab. The CDR3 spells CASSEALVQNNSPLHF. CDR3 in DNA: TGTGCCAGCAGTGAAGCGCTGGTGCAGAATAATTCACCCCTCCACTTT.